The T cell receptor beta chain described here comes from a study of CD8+ T cells in alopecia areata. Study-level findings and limits: It was lesional scalp, especially alopecia totalis/universalis, that showed higher clonality than normal scalp.

PBMCs were stained for CD3, CD4 and CD8, and CD4+ and CD8+ T cells were sorted. Extracted RNA was reverse transcribed, and the resulting cDNA served as sequencing template. Some clones are missing from TCRdb's copy, which holds only in-frame ones; the method was immunoSEQ multiplex PCR. The repertoire includes 110,000 to 150,000 clones, approximately 51% of them detected once, and roughly 0.9% sits in the top ten. The CDR3 loop spans 16 amino acids. V lost 2 bases and J lost 1; bases outside the gene matches: 4. Germline CDR1 MNHEY, CDR2 SVGAGI. In this sample, this clone turned up a few times. What it binds is not known.

The receptor's source is a human donor with alopecia areata. The V gene is TRBV6-5, the J gene TRBJ2-2; 7 bases are a match to TRBD2. The sample consisted of CD4+ T cells sorted from blood, taken at week 0. DNA for the CDR3: TGTGCCAGCAGTTACGGCCTAGCGGTGAACACCGGGGAGCTGTTTTTT. Translating gives CASSYGLAVNTGELFF.